This entry lists 7 T cell receptor beta chains sequenced from one sample in a study of T cells in Graves' hyperthyroidism and ophthalmopathy (dated by TCRdb to about 2019). Receptors were amplified or captured by multiplex PCR. Sequenced using an Illumina HiSeq 2000. Amplification of TCR beta CDR3 regions was carried out from RNA transcripts. For the first round of RT-PCR on the TCR CDR3, the HTBI primer set was used together with the Qiagen OneStep RT-PCR kit. The raw public data were reprocessed by TCRdb itself: fastp quality trimming at Q25, MiXCR clonotype calling, in-frame beta chains only. Each record represents a unique CDR3 protein, reported with the most common genes and DNA among its rows. The sample table records 300,000 to 450,000 distinct CDR3 sequences; 15% of these occur just once. Together, the top ten hold about 30% of the sample. The sequencing sample was made of blood. The source is a woman aged 30 to 39 with Graves' hyperthyroidism.

The chain couples TRBV20-1 to TRBJ2-3, with D uncertain. The CDR3 totals 12 residues. Between the trimmed V and J ends, which lost 6 bases and 4 bases, there was a span of 11 bases. Looked up from germline, CDR1 is DFQATT and CDR2 is SNEGSKA (reference sequence). In DNA form, the CDR3 reads TGCAGTGCCTTCGCCTACTCAGATACGCAGTATTTT. This codes for CSAFAYSDTQYF.

This clonotype was picked up many times. This rearrangement joins TRBV12-3 or TRBV12-4 to TRBJ2-3, with TRBD1 matching 8 bases. This CDR3 has 16 residues. The J segment lost 1 base and the V segment lost 0 bases, leaving 3 bases of the junction unmatched. DNA of the CDR3: TGTGCCAGCAGTTTAGCGACAGGGGCTGGCACAGATACGCAGTATTTT. Translating it yields CASSLATGAGTDTQYF.

This chain uses TRBV11-2 with TRBJ2-1, with a tentative D call TRBD1 (6 bases). The ends were cut back, 5 bases at V and 7 bases at J, with 21 bases in the middle. Germline lookup yields CDR1 SGHAT and CDR2 FQNNGV. The CDR3 has 16 amino acids. This CDR3 reads CASSPGQWARDNEQFF. The CDR3 DNA sequence: TGTGCCAGCAGCCCAGGACAGTGGGCCCGGGATAATGAGCAGTTCTTC.

This clonotype was observed many times. The V gene is TRBV11-2, the J gene TRBJ1-5; 8 bases align to TRBD1. The V and J ends lost 4 bases and 6 bases, in that order; junction bases with no gene match: 8. CDR1 and CDR2 (germline): SGHAT, FQNNGV. The CDR3 totals 15 residues. Written as DNA, the CDR3 is TGTGCCAGCAGCTCGGACAGGGATTTCGCTCAGCCCCAGCATTTT. Translating gives CASSSDRDFAQPQHF.

Ten or more counts support this clonotype. The genes are TRBV18 and TRBJ2-1; no clear D gene. The CDR3 has 13 amino acids. Trimming removed 6 bases at V and 6 bases at J, with 12 bases between. The germline CDR1 and CDR2 sequences are KGHSH and LQKENI. The CDR3 DNA is TGTGCCAGCTCCTACGGAGCGCCCAATGAGCAGTTCTTC. Amino acids: CASSYGAPNEQFF.

This chain uses TRBV15 with TRBJ1-4; D might be TRBD1 (5 bases). Per the germline V gene, CDR1 is LNHNV and CDR2 is YYDKDF (reference sequence). There are 16 residues in the CDR3. V lost 0 bases, J lost 4 bases, and 12 bases lay in between. The DNA for the CDR3 is TGTGCCACCAGCAGAGATAAGGGGCGGGTTAATGAAAAACTGTTTTTT. It codes for CATSRDKGRVNEKLFF. The variable domain in full, with the rest retrieved from reference TRBV15 and TRBJ1-4, is DAMVIQNPRYQVTQFGKPVTLSCSQTLNHNVMYWYQQKSSQAPKLLFHYYDKDFNNEADTPDNFQSRRPNTSFCFLDIRSPGLGDTAMYLCATSRDKGRVNEKLFFGSGTQLSVL.

This clonotype turned up a few times. The chain employs TRBV30 and TRBJ2-2, with TRBD1 matching over 9 bases. The germline CDR1 and CDR2 sequences are GTSNPN and SVGIG (reference sequence). This CDR3 is 14 amino acids long. J was trimmed by 6 bases and V by 2 bases; bases with no gene match: 4. In DNA, the CDR3 is TGTGCCTGGAGTCGGGGACAGGGCCCCGGGGAGCTGTTTTTT. Amino acids: CAWSRGQGPGELFF.